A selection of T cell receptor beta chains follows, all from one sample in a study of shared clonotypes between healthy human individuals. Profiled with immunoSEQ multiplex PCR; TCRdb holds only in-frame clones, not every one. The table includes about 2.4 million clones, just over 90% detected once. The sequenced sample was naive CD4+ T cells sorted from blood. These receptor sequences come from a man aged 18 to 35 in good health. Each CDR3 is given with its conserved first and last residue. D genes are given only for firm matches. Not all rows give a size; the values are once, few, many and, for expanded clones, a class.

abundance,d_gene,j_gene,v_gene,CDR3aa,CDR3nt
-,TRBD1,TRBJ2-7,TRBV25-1,CASSSTGSSYEQYF,TGTGCCAGCAGTTCGACAGGGTCTTCCTACGAGCAGTACTTC
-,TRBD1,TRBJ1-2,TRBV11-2,CASSLESGQGKAYGYTF,TGTGCCAGCAGCTTAGAATCGGGACAGGGGAAGGCCTATGGCTACACCTTC
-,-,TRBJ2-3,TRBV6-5,CASSSLDTDTQYF,TGTGCCAGCAGTTCGCTAGACACAGATACGCAGTATTTT
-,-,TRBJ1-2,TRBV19,CASSGSTGRHYGYTF,TGTGCCAGTAGTGGCAGCACAGGGCGCCACTATGGCTACACCTTC
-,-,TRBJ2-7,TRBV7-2,CASSPGLYEQYF,TGTGCCAGCAGCCCGGGGCTATACGAGCAGTACTTC
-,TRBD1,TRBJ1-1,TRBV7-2,CASRAPGTGFRTGAEAFF,TGTGCCAGCAGAGCCCCTGGGACAGGTTTTCGCACGGGCGCTGAAGCTTTCTTT
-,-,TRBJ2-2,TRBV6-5,CASKGPNTGELFF,TGTGCCAGCAAGGGACCAAACACCGGGGAGCTGTTTTTT
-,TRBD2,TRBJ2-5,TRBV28,CASSLLAGGETQYF,TGTGCCAGCAGTCTACTAGCGGGGGGCGAGACCCAGTACTTC
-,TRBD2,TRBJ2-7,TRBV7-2,CASRPGGSPNEQYF,TGTGCCAGCAGGCCCGGCGGGAGCCCCAACGAGCAGTACTTC
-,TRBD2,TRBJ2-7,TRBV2,CASRRGRGGGDEQYF,TGTGCCAGCAGACGCGGGCGCGGCGGGGGGGACGAGCAGTACTTC
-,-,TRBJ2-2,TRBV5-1,CASSPLPGLAGELFF,TGCGCCAGCAGCCCTCTCCCGGGGCTTGCCGGGGAGCTGTTTTTT
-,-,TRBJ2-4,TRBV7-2,CASSSLEGNLAKNIQYF,TGTGCCAGCAGCTCCCTGGAGGGCAATTTAGCCAAAAACATTCAGTACTTC
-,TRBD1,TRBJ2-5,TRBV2,CASTRDRLPGGETQYF,TGTGCCAGCACAAGGGACAGGCTCCCTGGGGGGGAGACCCAGTACTTC
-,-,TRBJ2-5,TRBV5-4,CASSPPGEETQYF,TGTGCCAGCAGCCCTCCTGGCGAAGAGACCCAGTACTTC
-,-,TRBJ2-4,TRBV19,CASSIDIWQGLQNIQYF,TGTGCCAGTAGTATAGATATTTGGCAGGGGTTGCAAAACATTCAGTACTTC
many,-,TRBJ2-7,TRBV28,CASSLVVTDYEQYF,TGTGCCAGCAGTTTAGTAGTGACAGACTACGAGCAGTACTTC
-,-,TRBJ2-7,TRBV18,CASSPPAIQSYEQYF,TGTGCCAGCTCACCACCGGCCATACAATCCTACGAGCAGTACTTC
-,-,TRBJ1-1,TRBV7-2,CASSLGFGAKPKNTEAFF,TGTGCCAGCAGCCTGGGGTTTGGGGCAAAGCCAAAGAACACTGAAGCTTTCTTT
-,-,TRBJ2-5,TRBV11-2,CASSPSLEGIQETQYF,TGTGCCAGCAGCCCCTCTTTGGAGGGGATCCAAGAGACCCAGTACTTC
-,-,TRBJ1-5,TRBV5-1,CAGERPGQLDNQPQHF,TGCGCCGGAGAGAGACCTGGACAGTTGGACAATCAGCCCCAGCATTTT
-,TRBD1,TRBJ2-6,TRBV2,CASSEQGTGSSGANVLTF,TGTGCCAGCAGTGAACAAGGGACAGGGAGCTCTGGGGCCAACGTCCTGACTTTC
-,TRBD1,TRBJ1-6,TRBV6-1,CASSEALTGGLLSPLHF,TGTGCCAGCAGTGAAGCGCTCACAGGGGGCCTTCTTTCACCCCTCCACTTT
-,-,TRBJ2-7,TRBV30,CAWSALYEQYF,TGTGCCTGGAGTGCCCTTTACGAGCAGTACTTC
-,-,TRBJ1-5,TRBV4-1,CASSQGFSNQPQHF,TGCGCCAGCAGCCAGGGATTTAGCAATCAGCCCCAGCATTTT
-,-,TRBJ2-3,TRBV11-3,CASSPGVTDTQYF,TGTGCCAGCAGCCCGGGGGTCACAGATACGCAGTATTTT
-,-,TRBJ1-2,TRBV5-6,CASSLGSGYTF,TGTGCCAGCAGCTTGGGTTCTGGCTACACCTTC
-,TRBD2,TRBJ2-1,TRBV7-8,CASRSGRVSYNEQFF,TGTGCCAGCCGTAGCGGGAGAGTGTCCTACAATGAGCAGTTCTTC
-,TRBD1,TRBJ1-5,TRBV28,CASSSAGGRLGSNQPQHF,TGTGCCAGCAGTTCCGCAGGGGGCAGATTGGGTAGCAATCAGCCCCAGCATTTT
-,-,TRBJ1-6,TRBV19,CASRRTVNSPLHF,TGTGCCAGTAGAAGGACAGTTAATTCACCCCTCCACTTT
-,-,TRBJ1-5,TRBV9,CASSVETGRVRIPPSNQPQHF,TGTGCCAGCAGCGTAGAAACGGGACGGGTCCGGATACCCCCTAGCAATCAGCCCCAGCATTTT
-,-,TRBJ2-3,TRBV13,CASSSSTDTQYF,TGTGCCAGCAGCTCTAGCACAGATACGCAGTATTTT
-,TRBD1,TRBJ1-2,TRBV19,CASSTTGTGNYGYTF,TGTGCCAGTAGTACGACCGGGACAGGCAACTATGGCTACACCTTC
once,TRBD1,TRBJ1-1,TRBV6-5,CASRTGLTMNTEAFF,TGTGCCAGCAGGACAGGGTTGACCATGAACACTGAAGCTTTCTTT
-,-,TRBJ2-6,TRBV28,CASSLWTIPSGANVLTF,TGTGCCAGCAGTTTGTGGACTATACCGTCTGGGGCCAACGTCCTGACTTTC
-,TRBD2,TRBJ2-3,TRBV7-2,CASSLELAGGADTQYF,TGTGCCAGCAGCTTAGAACTCGCGGGGGGGGCAGATACGCAGTATTTT
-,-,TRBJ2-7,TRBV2,CASRLSYEQYF,TGTGCCAGCAGGCTCTCCTACGAGCAGTACTTC
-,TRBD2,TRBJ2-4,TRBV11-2,CASSLLGGGGKNIQYF,TGTGCCAGCAGCTTGTTAGGCGGGGGGGGAAAAAACATTCAGTACTTC
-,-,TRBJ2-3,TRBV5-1,CASSLPDSSSTDTQYF,TGCGCCAGCAGCTTGCCCGACTCCTCTAGCACAGATACGCAGTATTTT
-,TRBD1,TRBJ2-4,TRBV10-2,CASSEARSRDRNIQYF,TGCGCCAGCAGTGAGGCCAGGTCCCGGGACAGGAACATTCAGTACTTC
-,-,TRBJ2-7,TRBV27,CASSPRPSTDEQYF,TGTGCCAGCAGTCCCAGACCGTCCACCGACGAGCAGTACTTC
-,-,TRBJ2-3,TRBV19,CASSRLDTTDTQYF,TGTGCCAGTAGCCGTCTAGATACCACAGATACGCAGTATTTT
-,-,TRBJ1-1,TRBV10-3,CAISESPGAVNTEAFF,TGTGCCATCAGTGAGTCGCCAGGAGCGGTGAACACTGAAGCTTTCTTT
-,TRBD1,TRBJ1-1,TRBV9,CASSVAPLRPTGGGMWDTEAFF,TGTGCCAGCAGCGTAGCCCCCTTGAGGCCGACAGGGGGGGGTATGTGGGACACTGAAGCTTTCTTT
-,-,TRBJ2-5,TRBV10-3,CAISESRGSQETQYF,TGTGCCATCAGTGAGTCAAGGGGCAGCCAAGAGACCCAGTACTTC
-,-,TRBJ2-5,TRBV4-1,CASSPGVETQYF,TGCGCCAGCAGCCCAGGGGTAGAGACCCAGTACTTC